The rows below give T cell receptor gamma chains drawn from one sample of a study of intestinal T cells in coeliac disease. TCRdb re-called the multiplex PCR reads with CATT. The repertoire holds some 800 gamma-chain clones, with over 50% as singletons. The sequencing sample was made of a duodenal biopsy. These receptor sequences come from a human donor with celiac disease. The CDR3 runs from the conserved cysteine through the conserved F or W. The order of the fields is J gene, V gene, clone size, CDR3 protein, CDR3 DNA. Not every row has a clone size; where given, it reads once, few, many or a size class.

>TRGJ1/TRGJ2|TRGV2|large
CATWDVAPPDSNYYKKLF
TGTGCCACCTGGGACGTGGCCCCCCCGGATTCGAATTATTATAAGAAACTCTTT
>TRGJ1/TRGJ2|TRGV8|large
CATWDRYSYYKKLF
TGTGCCACCTGGGATAGGTATTCTTATTATAAGAAACTCTTT
>TRGJ1/TRGJ2|TRGV10|few
CAAWDLGGKKLF
TGTGCTGCGTGGGATCTGGGTGGGAAGAAACTCTTT
>TRGJ1/TRGJ2|TRGV4|once
CATIIYYKKLF
TGTGCCACAATAATTTATTATAAGAAACTCTTT
>TRGJ1/TRGJ2|TRGV9|.
CALWEALRGYYKKLF
TGTGCCTTGTGGGAGGCCCTGAGGGGTTATTATAAGAAACTCTTT
>TRGJ1/TRGJ2|TRGV9|large
CALWEVTKLIYYKKLF
TGTGCCTTGTGGGAGGTAACCAAACTTATTTATTATAAGAAACTCTTT
>TRGJ1/TRGJ2|TRGV4|few
CATWGEKKLF
TGTGCCACCTGGGGGGAAAAGAAACTCTTT
>TRGJ1/TRGJ2|TRGV8|.
CATWESTFIIKKLF
TGTGCCACCTGGGAATCCACTTTTATTATAAAGAAACTCTTT
>TRGJP2|TRGV2|.
CATWDGLGVGSDWIKTF
TGTGCCACCTGGGACGGGCTCGGGGTAGGTAGTGATTGGATCAAGACGTTT
>TRGJ1/TRGJ2|TRGV2|few
CATWDENYYKKLF
TGTGCCACCTGGGACGAAAATTATTATAAGAAACTCTTT
>TRGJ1/TRGJ2|TRGV9|once
CALWEDQIIKKLF
TGTGCCTTGTGGGAGGACCAAATTATAAAGAAACTCTTT
>TRGJ1/TRGJ2|TRGV3|large
CATWAGKKLF
TGTGCCACCTGGGCGGGGAAGAAACTCTTT
>TRGJ1/TRGJ2|TRGV10|.
CAAWGEKKLF
TGTGCTGCGTGGGGGGAGAAGAAACTCTTT
>TRGJ1/TRGJ2|TRGV4|.
CATWDLKLF
TGTGCCACCTGGGACCTAAAACTCTTT
>TRGJ1/TRGJ2|TRGV3|few
CATWDRPGEKLF
TGTGCCACCTGGGACAGGCCGGGGGAGAAACTCTTT
>TRGJ1/TRGJ2|TRGV11|large
CACWIRLHYKKLF
TGTGCCTGCTGGATTAGGCTCCATTATAAGAAACTCTTT
>TRGJ1/TRGJ2|TRGV4|.
CATLGWANRLNYYKKLF
TGTGCCACCTTGGGATGGGCTAACCGGCTGAATTATTATAAGAAACTCTTT
>TRGJ1/TRGJ2|TRGV3|.
CAAWDMVCYKKLF
TGTGCCGCCTGGGACATGGTCTGTTATAAGAAACTCTTT
>TRGJ1/TRGJ2|TRGV5|.
CATWDGSYLNYYKKLF
TGTGCCACCTGGGACGGATCTTACCTTAATTATTATAAGAAACTCTTT
>TRGJP2|TRGV2|.
CADLGRAERIKTF
TGTGCCGACCTGGGACGGGCCGAAAGGATCAAGACGTTT
>TRGJ1/TRGJ2|TRGV5|few
CATWDRRGGIIRKLF
TGTGCCACCTGGGACAGGCGGGGCGGGATTATAAGGAAACTCTTT
>TRGJP2|TRGV3|.
CATWDMEATSSSDWIKTF
TGTGCCACCTGGGACATGGAAGCCACCTCAAGTAGTGATTGGATCAAGACGTTT
>TRGJ1/TRGJ2|TRGV5|.
CATRHFPPRPEYYKKLF
TGTGCCACCCGACACTTCCCACCCAGACCCGAATATTATAAGAAACTCTTT
>TRGJ1/TRGJ2|TRGV8|.
CAPGIASIPHIYKKLF
TGTGCACCTGGGATAGCTTCGATCCCTCATATTTATAAGAAACTCTTT